This T cell receptor (beta chain) derives from a study of siplizumab effects on memory and regulatory T cells. Study-level results: Sequences that were alloreactive and traceable to unstimulated CD4+ memory cells were significantly reduced by siplizumab. Few alloreactive clones mapped to unstimulated subsets. Roughly 80-97% of proliferating CD4+ or CD8+ clones defied assignment to a naive or memory phenotype. No functional test confirmed suppression by proliferating siplizumab-culture Tregs.

There are 14 residues in the CDR3. Trimming removed 8 bases from V and 2 bases from J, with 12 bases in between. Germline loops: CDR1 SNHLY, CDR2 FYNNEI. Comments on this clone: Its antigen is as yet unknown.

Profiling relied on immunoSEQ multiplex PCR, and the TCRdb table lists in-frame clones only, not all of them. In the table there are roughly 110,000 clones, 93% of which are singletons. Sample: non-Treg CD4+ T cells sorted from blood. This sequence originates from a human donor in good health. The V call is TRBV2, the J call TRBJ2-2; D may match TRBD1 or TRBD2 (5 bases each). The CDR3 DNA reads as TGTGCCAGCCGAGGGGTGCTTAACACCGGGGAGCTGTTTTTT. Residues: CASRGVLNTGELFF. Complete variable domain (other parts from reference TRBV2 and TRBJ2-2): EPEVTQTPSHQVTQMGQEVILRCVPISNHLYFYWYRQILGQKVEFLVSFYNNEISEKSEIFDDQFSVERPDGSNFTLKIRSTKLEDSAMYFCASRGVLNTGELFFGEGSRLTVL.